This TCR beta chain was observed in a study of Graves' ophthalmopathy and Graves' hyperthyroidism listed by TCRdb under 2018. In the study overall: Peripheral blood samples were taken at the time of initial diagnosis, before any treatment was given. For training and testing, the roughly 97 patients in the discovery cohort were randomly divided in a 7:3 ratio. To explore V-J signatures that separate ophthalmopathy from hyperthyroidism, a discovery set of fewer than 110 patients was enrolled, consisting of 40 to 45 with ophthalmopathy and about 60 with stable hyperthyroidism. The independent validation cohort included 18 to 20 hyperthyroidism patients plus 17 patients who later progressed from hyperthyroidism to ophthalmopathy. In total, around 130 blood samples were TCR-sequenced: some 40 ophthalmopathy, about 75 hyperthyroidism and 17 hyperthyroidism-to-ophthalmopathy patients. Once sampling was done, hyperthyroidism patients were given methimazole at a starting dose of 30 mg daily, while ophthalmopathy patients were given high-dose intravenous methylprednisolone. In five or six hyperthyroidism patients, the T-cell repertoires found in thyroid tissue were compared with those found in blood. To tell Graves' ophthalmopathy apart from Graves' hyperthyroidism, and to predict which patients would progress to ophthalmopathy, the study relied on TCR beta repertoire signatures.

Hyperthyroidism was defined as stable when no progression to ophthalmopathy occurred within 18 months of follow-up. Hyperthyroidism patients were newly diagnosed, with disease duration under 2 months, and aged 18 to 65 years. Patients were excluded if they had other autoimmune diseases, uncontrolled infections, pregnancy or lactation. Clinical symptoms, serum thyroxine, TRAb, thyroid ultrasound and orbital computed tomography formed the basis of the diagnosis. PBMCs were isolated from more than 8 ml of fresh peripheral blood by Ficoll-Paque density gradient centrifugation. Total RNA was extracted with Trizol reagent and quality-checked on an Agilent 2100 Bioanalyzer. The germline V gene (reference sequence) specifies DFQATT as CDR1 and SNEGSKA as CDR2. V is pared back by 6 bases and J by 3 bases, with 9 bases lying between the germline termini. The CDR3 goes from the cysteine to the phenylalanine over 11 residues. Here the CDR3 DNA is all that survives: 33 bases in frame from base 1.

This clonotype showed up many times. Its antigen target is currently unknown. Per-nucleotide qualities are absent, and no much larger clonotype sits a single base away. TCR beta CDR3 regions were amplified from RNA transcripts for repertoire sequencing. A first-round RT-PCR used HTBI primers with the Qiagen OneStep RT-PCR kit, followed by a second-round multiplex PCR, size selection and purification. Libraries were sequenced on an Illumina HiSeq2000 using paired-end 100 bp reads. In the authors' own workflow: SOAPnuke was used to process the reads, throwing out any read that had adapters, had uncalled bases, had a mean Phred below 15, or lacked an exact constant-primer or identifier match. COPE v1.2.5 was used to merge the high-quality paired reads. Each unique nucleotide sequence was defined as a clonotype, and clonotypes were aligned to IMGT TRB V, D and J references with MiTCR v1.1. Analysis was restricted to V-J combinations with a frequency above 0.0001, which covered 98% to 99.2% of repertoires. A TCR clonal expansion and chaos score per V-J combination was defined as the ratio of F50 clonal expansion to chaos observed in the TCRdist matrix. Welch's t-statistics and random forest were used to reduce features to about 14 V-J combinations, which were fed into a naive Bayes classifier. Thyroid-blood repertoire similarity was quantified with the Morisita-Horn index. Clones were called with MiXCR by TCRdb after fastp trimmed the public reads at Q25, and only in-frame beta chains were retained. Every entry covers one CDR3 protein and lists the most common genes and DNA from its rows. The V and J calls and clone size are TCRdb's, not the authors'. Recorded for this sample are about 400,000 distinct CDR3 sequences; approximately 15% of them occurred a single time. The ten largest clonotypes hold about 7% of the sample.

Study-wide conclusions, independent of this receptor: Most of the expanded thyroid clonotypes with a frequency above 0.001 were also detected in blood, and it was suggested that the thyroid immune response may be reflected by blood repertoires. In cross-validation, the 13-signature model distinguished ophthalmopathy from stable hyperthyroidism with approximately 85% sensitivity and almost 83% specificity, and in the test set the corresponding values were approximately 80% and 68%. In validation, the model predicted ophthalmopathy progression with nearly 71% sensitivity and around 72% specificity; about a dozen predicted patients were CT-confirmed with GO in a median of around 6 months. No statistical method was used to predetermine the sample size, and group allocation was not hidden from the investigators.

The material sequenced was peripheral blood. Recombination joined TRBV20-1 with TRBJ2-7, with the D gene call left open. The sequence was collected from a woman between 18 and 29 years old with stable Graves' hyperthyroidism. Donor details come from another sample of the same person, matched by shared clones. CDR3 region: CSAPFLYEQYF. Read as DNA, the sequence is TGCAGTGCCCCCTTTCTCTACGAGCAGTACTTC.